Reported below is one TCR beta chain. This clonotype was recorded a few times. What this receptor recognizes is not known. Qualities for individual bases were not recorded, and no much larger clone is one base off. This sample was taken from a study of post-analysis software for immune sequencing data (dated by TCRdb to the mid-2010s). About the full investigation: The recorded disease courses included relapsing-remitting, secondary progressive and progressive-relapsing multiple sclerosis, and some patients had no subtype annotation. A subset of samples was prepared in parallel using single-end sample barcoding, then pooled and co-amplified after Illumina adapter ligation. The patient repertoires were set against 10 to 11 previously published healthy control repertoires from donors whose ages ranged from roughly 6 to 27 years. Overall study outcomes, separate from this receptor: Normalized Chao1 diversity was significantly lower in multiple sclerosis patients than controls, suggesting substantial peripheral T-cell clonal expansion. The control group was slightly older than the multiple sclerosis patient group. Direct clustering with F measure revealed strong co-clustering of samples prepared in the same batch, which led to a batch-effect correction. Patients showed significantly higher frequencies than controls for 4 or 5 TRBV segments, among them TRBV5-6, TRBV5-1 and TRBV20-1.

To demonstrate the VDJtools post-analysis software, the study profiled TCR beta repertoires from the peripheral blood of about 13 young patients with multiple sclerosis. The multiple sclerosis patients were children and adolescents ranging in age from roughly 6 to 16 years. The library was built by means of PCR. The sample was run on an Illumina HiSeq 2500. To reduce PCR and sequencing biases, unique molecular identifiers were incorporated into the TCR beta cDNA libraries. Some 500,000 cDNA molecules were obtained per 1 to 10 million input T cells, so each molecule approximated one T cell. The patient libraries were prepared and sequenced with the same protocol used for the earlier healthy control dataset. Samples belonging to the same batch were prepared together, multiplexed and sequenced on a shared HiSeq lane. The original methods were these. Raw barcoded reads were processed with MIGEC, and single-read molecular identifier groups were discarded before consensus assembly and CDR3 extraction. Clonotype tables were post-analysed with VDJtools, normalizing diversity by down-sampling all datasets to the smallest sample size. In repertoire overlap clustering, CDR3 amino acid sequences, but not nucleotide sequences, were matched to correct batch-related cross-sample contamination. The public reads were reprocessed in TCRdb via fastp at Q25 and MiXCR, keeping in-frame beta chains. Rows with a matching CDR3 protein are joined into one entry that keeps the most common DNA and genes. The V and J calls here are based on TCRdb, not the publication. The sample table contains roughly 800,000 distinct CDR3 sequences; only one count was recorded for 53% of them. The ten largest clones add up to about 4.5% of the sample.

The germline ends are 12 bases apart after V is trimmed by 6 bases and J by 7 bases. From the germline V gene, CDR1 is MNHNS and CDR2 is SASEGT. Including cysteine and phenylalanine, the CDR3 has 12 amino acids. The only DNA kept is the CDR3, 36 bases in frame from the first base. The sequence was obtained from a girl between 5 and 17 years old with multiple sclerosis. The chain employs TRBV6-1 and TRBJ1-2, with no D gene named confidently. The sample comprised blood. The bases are TGTGCCAGCAGAGAAAATTTGGCTGGCTACACCTTC. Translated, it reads CASRENLAGYTF.